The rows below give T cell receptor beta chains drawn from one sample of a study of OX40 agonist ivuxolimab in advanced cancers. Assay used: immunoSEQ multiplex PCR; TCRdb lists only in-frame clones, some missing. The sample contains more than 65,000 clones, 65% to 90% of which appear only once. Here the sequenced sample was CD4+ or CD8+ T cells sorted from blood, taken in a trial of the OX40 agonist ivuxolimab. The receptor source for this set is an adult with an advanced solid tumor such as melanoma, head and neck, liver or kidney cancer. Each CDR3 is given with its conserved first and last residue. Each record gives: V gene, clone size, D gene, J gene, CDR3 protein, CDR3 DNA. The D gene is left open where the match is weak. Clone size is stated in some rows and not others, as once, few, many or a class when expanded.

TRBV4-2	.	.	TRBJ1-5	CASSQDWGSSGNQPQHF	TGTGCCAGCAGCCAAGATTGGGGGAGTTCAGGGAATCAGCCCCAGCATTTT
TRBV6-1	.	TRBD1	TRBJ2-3	CAPKVGTGVQDTQYF	TGTGCCCCGAAGGTGGGGACAGGGGTTCAAGATACGCAGTATTTT
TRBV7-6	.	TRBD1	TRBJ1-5	CASSPGQGNSNQPQHF	TGTGCCAGCAGCCCTGGACAGGGGAATAGCAATCAGCCCCAGCATTTT
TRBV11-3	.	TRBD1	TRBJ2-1	CASSLEGGTGGENEQFF	TGTGCCAGCAGCTTAGAAGGGGGGACAGGGGGAGAAAATGAGCAGTTCTTC
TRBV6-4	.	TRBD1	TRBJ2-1	CASSPDRGSWEQFF	TGTGCCAGCAGTCCGGACAGGGGGTCATGGGAGCAGTTCTTC
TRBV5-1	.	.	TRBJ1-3	CASSLAGTGNTIYF	TGCGCCAGCAGCTTGGCAGGGACTGGAAACACCATATATTTT
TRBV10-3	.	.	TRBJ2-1	CAISDSGPPTYNEQFF	TGTGCCATCAGTGATTCGGGGCCCCCGACCTACAATGAGCAGTTCTTC
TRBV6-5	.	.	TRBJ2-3	CASRNAGTTDTQYF	TGTGCCAGCAGGAACGCCGGGACTACAGATACGCAGTATTTT
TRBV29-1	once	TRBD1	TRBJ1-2	CSVSEPTGAPPGYTF	TGCAGCGTGAGTGAGCCGACAGGGGCCCCACCTGGCTACACCTTC
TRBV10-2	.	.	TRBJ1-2	CASSESGGRDYGYTF	TGCGCCAGCAGTGAGTCTGGGGGTAGGGACTATGGCTACACCTTC
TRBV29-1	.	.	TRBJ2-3	CSVEGQNLADTQYF	TGCAGCGTTGAGGGTCAGAATTTAGCAGATACGCAGTATTTT
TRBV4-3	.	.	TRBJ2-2	CASPLGVRREDGELFF	TGCGCCAGCCCCCTCGGGGTGAGAAGAGAGGACGGGGAGCTGTTTTTT
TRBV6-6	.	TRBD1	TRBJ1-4	CASSRDRATNEKLFF	TGTGCCAGCAGCCGGGACAGGGCAACTAATGAAAAACTGTTTTTT
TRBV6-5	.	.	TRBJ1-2	CASSPPHGGGGYTF	TGTGCCAGCAGTCCCCCTCATGGGGGGGGAGGCTACACCTTC
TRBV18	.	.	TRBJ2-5	CASSPYPSSTGETQYF	TGTGCCAGCTCGCCCTATCCAAGTTCTACGGGGGAGACCCAGTACTTC
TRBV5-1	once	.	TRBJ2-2	CASSLAQGFAGELFF	TGCGCCAGCAGCTTGGCCCAGGGGTTCGCCGGGGAGCTGTTTTTT
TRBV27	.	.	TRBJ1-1	CASSFSLVGLSTEAFF	TGTGCCAGCAGTTTTAGTCTGGTAGGGTTGAGCACTGAAGCTTTCTTT
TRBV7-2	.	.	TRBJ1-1	CASGPSGTEAFF	TGTGCCAGCGGGCCTTCGGGCACTGAAGCTTTCTTT
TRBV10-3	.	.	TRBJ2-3	CAISETRDTWGTDTQYF	TGTGCCATCAGTGAGACCCGGGACACCTGGGGCACAGATACGCAGTATTTT
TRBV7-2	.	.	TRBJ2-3	CASNRGGFADTQYF	TGTGCCAGCAATCGAGGTGGGTTCGCAGATACGCAGTATTTT
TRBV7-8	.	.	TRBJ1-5	CASSLRPRGPQHF	TGTGCCAGCAGCTTACGACCCCGAGGGCCCCAGCATTTT
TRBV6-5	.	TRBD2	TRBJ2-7	CASSYSLSSGGYEQYF	TGTGCCAGCAGTTACTCACTGTCTAGCGGGGGATACGAGCAGTACTTC
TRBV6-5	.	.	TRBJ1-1	CASISGRNTEAFF	TGTGCCAGCATCTCAGGGAGGAACACTGAAGCTTTCTTT
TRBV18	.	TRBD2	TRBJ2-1	CASSPRLAGGRNEQFF	TGTGCCAGCTCACCACGTTTGGCGGGGGGGCGGAATGAGCAGTTCTTC
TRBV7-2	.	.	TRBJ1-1	CASSLAPRGGLIEAFF	TGTGCCAGCAGCTTAGCCCCTCGGGGAGGGTTAATTGAAGCTTTCTTT
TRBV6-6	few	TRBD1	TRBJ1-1	CASRDPGQGTSAFF	TGTGCCAGCAGGGACCCCGGACAGGGGACTTCGGCTTTCTTT
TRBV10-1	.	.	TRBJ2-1	CASSEQVGSYNEQFF	TGCGCCAGCAGTGAACAGGTCGGCTCCTACAATGAGCAGTTCTTC
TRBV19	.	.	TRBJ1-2	CASSLEETAYGYTF	TGTGCCAGTAGTCTTGAGGAGACAGCCTATGGCTACACCTTC
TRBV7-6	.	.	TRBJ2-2	CASSLGLMGDTGELFF	TGTGCCAGCAGCTTAGGACTAATGGGGGACACCGGGGAGCTGTTTTTT
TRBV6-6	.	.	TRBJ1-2	CASSYSIIPPERGYTF	TGTGCCAGCAGTTACTCGATAATCCCCCCGGAGCGTGGCTACACCTTC
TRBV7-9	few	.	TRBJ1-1	CASSLDGARTEAFF	TGTGCCAGCAGCTTAGATGGAGCGAGAACTGAAGCTTTCTTT
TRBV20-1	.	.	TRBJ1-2	CSARRPGSYTF	TGCAGTGCTAGAAGACCGGGGAGCTACACCTTC
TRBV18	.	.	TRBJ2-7	CASSPTPARFGYEQYF	TGTGCCAGCTCACCAACACCCGCCCGGTTCGGATACGAGCAGTACTTC
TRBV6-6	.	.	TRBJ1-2	CASKEGLDYGYTF	TGTGCCAGCAAAGAGGGGTTAGACTATGGCTACACCTTC
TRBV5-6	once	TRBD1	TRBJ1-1	CASSRTGTENTEAFF	TGTGCCAGCAGCAGGACCGGGACAGAAAACACTGAAGCTTTCTTT
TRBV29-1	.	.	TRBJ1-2	CSVEVIGGRTGYTF	TGCAGCGTTGAAGTTATAGGGGGTAGAACTGGCTACACCTTC
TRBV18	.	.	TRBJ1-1	CASSPGYEGEAFF	TGTGCCAGCTCCCCAGGGTATGAGGGTGAAGCTTTCTTT
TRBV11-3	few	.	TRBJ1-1	CASSFLEGTEAFF	TGTGCCAGCAGCTTCCTCGAGGGCACTGAAGCTTTCTTT
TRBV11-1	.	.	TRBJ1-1	CASSSQGTRAEAFF	TGTGCCAGCAGCTCCCAGGGGACCAGGGCTGAAGCTTTCTTT
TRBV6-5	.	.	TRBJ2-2	CASSHRVAGELFF	TGTGCCAGCAGCCACCGAGTGGCCGGGGAGCTGTTTTTT
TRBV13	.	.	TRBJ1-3	CASSRQGNTIYF	TGTGCCAGCAGCCGACAGGGAAACACCATATATTTT
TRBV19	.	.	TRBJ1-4	CASSTGQTGEKLFF	TGTGCCAGTAGTACTGGACAAACGGGTGAAAAACTGTTTTTT
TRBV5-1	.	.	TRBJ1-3	CASSLEQPSGNTIYF	TGCGCCAGCAGCTTGGAACAGCCCTCTGGAAACACCATATATTTT
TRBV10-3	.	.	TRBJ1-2	CASSYAGLKTWGYGYTF	TGTGCCAGCAGTTACGCGGGACTCAAGACCTGGGGTTATGGCTACACCTTC
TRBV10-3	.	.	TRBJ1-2	CAISETGGGYGYTF	TGTGCCATCAGTGAAACAGGCGGAGGCTATGGCTACACCTTC
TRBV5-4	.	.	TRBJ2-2	CASSLNEELFF	TGTGCCAGCAGCTTGAATGAGGAGCTGTTTTTT
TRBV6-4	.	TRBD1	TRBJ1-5	CASSEVGRGASQPQHF	TGTGCCAGCAGTGAGGTCGGCAGGGGGGCAAGTCAGCCCCAGCATTTT
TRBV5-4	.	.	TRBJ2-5	CASSLYSPPETQYF	TGTGCCAGCAGCTTATATTCGCCGCCTGAGACCCAGTACTTC
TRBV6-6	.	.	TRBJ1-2	CASSYPTDEGYGYTF	TGTGCCAGCAGTTACCCGACAGATGAGGGCTATGGCTACACCTTC
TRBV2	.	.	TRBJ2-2	CASSEVRTGELFF	TGTGCCAGCAGTGAAGTTAGGACCGGGGAGCTGTTTTTT